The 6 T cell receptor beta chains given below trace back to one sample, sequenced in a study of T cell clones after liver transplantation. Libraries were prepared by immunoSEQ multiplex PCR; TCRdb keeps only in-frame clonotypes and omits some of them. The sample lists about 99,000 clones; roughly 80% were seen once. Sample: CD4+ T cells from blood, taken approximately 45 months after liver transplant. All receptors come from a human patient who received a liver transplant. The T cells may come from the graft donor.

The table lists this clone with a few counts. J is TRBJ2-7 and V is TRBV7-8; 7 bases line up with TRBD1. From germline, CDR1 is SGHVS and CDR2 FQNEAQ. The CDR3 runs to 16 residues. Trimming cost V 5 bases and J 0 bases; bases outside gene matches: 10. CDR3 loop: CASSPGPGQSSYEQYF. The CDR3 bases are TGTGCCAGCAGCCCGGGACCGGGACAGAGCTCCTACGAGCAGTACTTC.

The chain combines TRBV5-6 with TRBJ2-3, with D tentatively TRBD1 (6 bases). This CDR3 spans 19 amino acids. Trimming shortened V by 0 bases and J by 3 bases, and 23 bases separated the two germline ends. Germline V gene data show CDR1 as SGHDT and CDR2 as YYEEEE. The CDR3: CASSLAVVRWGQQTDTQYF. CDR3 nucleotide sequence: TGTGCCAGCAGCTTGGCCGTGGTAAGGTGGGGGCAGCAGACAGATACGCAGTATTTT.

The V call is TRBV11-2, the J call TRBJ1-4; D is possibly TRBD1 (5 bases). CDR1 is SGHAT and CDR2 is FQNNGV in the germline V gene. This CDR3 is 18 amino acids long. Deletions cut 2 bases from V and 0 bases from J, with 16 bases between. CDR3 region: CASSLREGMSSTNEKLFF. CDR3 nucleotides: TGTGCCAGCAGCTTACGGGAGGGGATGAGTTCAACTAATGAAAAACTGTTTTTT.

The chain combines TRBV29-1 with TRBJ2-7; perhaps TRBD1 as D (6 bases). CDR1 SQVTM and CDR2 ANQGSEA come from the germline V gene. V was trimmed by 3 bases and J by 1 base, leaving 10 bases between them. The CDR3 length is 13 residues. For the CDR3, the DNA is TGCAGCGTTGAGTCCGGACAGTCCTACGAGCAGTACTTC. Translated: CSVESGQSYEQYF.

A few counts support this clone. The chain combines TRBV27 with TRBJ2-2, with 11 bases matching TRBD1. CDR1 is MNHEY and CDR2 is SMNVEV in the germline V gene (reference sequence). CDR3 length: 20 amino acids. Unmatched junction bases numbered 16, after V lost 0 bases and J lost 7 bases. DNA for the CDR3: TGTGCCAGCAGTTTATCCGTCCGGTGGGGGACAGGGGGGAACGGCGGGGAGCTGTTTTTT. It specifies CASSLSVRWGTGGNGGELFF.

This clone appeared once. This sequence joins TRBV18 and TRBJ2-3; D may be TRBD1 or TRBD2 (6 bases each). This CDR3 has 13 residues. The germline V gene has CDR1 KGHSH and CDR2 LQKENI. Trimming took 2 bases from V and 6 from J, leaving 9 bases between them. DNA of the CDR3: TGTGCCAGCTCACCAGGGGGGCGTGATACGCAGTATTTT. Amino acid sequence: CASSPGGRDTQYF.